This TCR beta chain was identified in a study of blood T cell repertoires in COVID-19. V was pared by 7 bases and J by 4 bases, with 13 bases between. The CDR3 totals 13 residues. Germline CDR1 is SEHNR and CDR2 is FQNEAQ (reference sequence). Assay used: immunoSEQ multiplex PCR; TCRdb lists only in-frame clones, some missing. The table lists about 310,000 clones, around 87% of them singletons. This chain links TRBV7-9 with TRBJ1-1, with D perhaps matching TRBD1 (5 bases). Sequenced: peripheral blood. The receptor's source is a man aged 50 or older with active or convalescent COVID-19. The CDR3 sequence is CASTMGGRTEAFF. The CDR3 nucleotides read TGTGCCAGCACCATGGGGGGTCGCACTGAAGCTTTCTTT.